Following are 16 T cell receptor beta chains from one sample sequenced in a study of cytomegalovirus exposure and HLA in healthy donors. Amplification used 60 Vbeta primers and 13 Jbeta primers. Data came from immunoSEQ multiplex PCR; TCRdb stores just in-frame clones and leaves some out. Among about 170,000 clones listed, 84% were seen once. Sequencing input: PBMCs. The source is a boy aged 2 to 10 in good health and CMV-seronegative.

This chain uses TRBV11-2 with TRBJ2-1; weak D call: TRBD2 (5 bases). V was shortened by 5 bases and J by 10 bases, with 21 bases between the two germline ends. The CDR3 runs 15 residues. Germline loops: CDR1 SGHAT, CDR2 FQNNGV. The CDR3 loop is CASSVSKTRTGEQFF. DNA for the CDR3: TGTGCCAGCAGCGTTAGCAAGACTCGAACGGGGGAGCAGTTCTTC. Looking up the rest from reference TRBV11-2 and TRBJ2-1 gives the full variable domain: EAGVAQSPRYKIIEKRQSVAFWCNPISGHATLYWYQQILGQGPKLLIQFQNNGVVDDSQLPKDRFSAERLKGVDSTLKIQPAKLEDSAVYLCASSVSKTRTGEQFFGPGTRLTVL.

The sample holds a few counts of this clone. The chain recombines TRBV9 with TRBJ2-1, with 7 bases that match TRBD2. Per germline, CDR1 SGDLS and CDR2 YYNGEE. The CDR3 runs to 15 residues. J lost 2 bases, V lost 3 bases, and 5 bases had no gene match. CDR3 protein: CASSARLAPYNEQFF. CDR3 DNA sequence: TGTGCCAGCAGCGCAAGACTAGCCCCCTACAATGAGCAGTTCTTC.

This clone showed up just once. V is TRBV5-1 and J is TRBJ2-5; 7 positions match TRBD1. Germline V gene data show CDR1 as SGHRS and CDR2 as YFSETQ. The CDR3 covers 14 residues. Trimming cost V 3 bases and J 2 bases; bases outside gene matches: 4. DNA for the CDR3: TGCGCCAGCAGCTCGACCAGGGGGCAAGAGACCCAGTACTTC. It yields the protein CASSSTRGQETQYF.

This clone was seen more than once but under ten times. The V and J genes are TRBV5-1 and TRBJ2-2, with TRBD2 matching over 11 bases. Trimming at V came to 3 bases and at J to 1 base, leaving 2 bases not matched to a gene. Germline V CDR1 and CDR2: SGHRS, YFSETQ. The CDR3 is 16 residues long. The CDR3 nucleotides are TGCGCCAGCAGCTCCGGGACTAGCGGGAACACCGGGGAGCTGTTTTTT. Translated, it gives CASSSGTSGNTGELFF.

This clone came up a few times. This rearrangement joins TRBV6-6 to TRBJ1-2; TRBD1 agrees at 7 bases. J gave up 2 bases and V 6 bases, and 6 bases lay outside the gene matches. The germline CDR1 and CDR2 sequences are MNHNY and SVGAGI (reference sequence). There are 14 residues in the CDR3. This CDR3 is CASRSKTGNYGYTF. The CDR3 DNA is TGTGCCAGCAGATCGAAGACAGGGAACTATGGCTACACCTTC.

The chain combines TRBV19 with TRBJ2-3; D possibly corresponds to TRBD1 (6 bases). Germline lookup yields CDR1 LNHDA and CDR2 SQIVND (reference sequence). The CDR3 covers 14 residues. Trimming took off 5 bases at V and 0 bases at J, with 9 bases between the two ends. CDR3 nucleotide sequence: TGTGCCAGTAGTCAAACAGGGAGCACAGATACGCAGTATTTT. This encodes CASSQTGSTDTQYF.

The chain combines TRBV18 with TRBJ2-2; 8 bases map to TRBD1. The J segment lost 6 bases and the V segment lost 6 bases, leaving 3 bases of the junction unmatched. The CDR3 has 13 residues. The V gene's germline CDR1 is KGHSH and CDR2 LQKENI. The CDR3 DNA sequence: TGTGCCAGCTCGCTACAGGGGGCCGGGGAGCTGTTTTTT. Its translation is CASSLQGAGELFF.

This sequence joins TRBV9 and TRBJ2-1; 10 positions match TRBD1. V was clipped by 0 bases and J by 8 bases; unmatched bases: 17. Per germline, CDR1 SGDLS and CDR2 YYNGEE. This CDR3 contains 19 residues. The CDR3 protein is CASSVAPGDRGNGRYEQFF. The CDR3, as DNA: TGTGCCAGCAGCGTAGCCCCCGGGGACAGGGGAAACGGAAGGTATGAGCAGTTCTTC.

The chain uses TRBV27 and TRBJ2-1, with 7 bases aligning to TRBD2. Losses at the gene ends were 5 bases for V and 8 bases for J; bases not matched to a gene: 15. Per germline, CDR1 MNHEY and CDR2 SMNVEV (reference sequence). CDR3 length: 16 residues. In DNA form, the CDR3 reads TGTGCCAGCAGTGATATACTAGTGGGAGGGGAACATGAGCAGTTCTTC. It is translated as CASSDILVGGEHEQFF.

This clone was seen only a few times. The V and J genes are TRBV18 and TRBJ1-4, with D uncertain. The CDR3 covers 13 residues. Trimming stripped 5 bases from V and 0 bases from J, with 4 bases between. CDR1 and CDR2 (germline): KGHSH, LQKENI. CDR3 bases: TGTGCCAGCTCATTCTCAACTAATGAAAAACTGTTTTTT. Translating gives CASSFSTNEKLFF.

The chain recombines TRBV12-5 with TRBJ2-7; 8 bases line up with TRBD1. This CDR3 is built from 13 residues. From germline, CDR1 is LGHNT and CDR2 FRNRAP. The ends lost 9 bases at V and 7 bases at J; junction bases unmatched: 11. The CDR3 DNA is TGTGCTAGCCTGGCGGACAGGGCGGAAGAGCAGTACTTC. Its translation is CASLADRAEEQYF.

The chain's CDR3 is CASSLKLAGTDTQYF. In DNA form, the CDR3 reads TGTGCCAGCAGCTTAAAACTAGCGGGCACAGATACGCAGTATTTT. The chain links TRBV11-3 to TRBJ2-3, with 8 bases aligning to TRBD2. The CDR3 has 15 amino acids. J gave up 1 base and V 2 bases, and 2 bases lay outside the gene matches. Germline V gene data show CDR1 as SGHNT and CDR2 as YENEEA.

This chain joins TRBV30 and TRBJ1-2; unclear D gene. Per the germline V gene, CDR1 is GTSNPN and CDR2 is SVGIG (reference sequence). The CDR3 extends over 12 amino acids. Trimming pared 4 bases from V and 0 bases from J, leaving 6 bases between. The CDR3 here is CAWTGANYGYTF. The CDR3 DNA follows: TGTGCCTGGACGGGAGCTAACTATGGCTACACCTTC.

The chain uses TRBV4-1 and TRBJ1-3; 7 nucleotides align to TRBD1. Unmatched junction bases numbered 5, after V lost 3 bases and J lost 3 bases. The CDR3 is made up of 15 amino acids. Germline V gene lookup returns CDR1 MGHRA and CDR2 YSYEKL. The CDR3 loop is CASSQTDRDGNTIYF. In DNA form, the CDR3 reads TGCGCCAGCAGCCAGACCGACAGGGATGGAAACACCATATATTTT.

The genes are TRBV5-1 and TRBJ2-7; 10 nucleotides line up with TRBD1. Losses at the gene ends were 0 bases for V and 6 bases for J; bases not matched to a gene: 6. The CDR3 sequence is 15 residues long. From germline, CDR1 is SGHRS and CDR2 YFSETQ. The CDR3 loop is CASSLGPGQGSEQYF. CDR3 nucleotides: TGCGCCAGCAGCTTGGGGCCGGGACAGGGGTCCGAGCAGTACTTC.

V usage is TRBV7-9 and J usage is TRBJ2-1; D remains ambiguous. CDR1 and CDR2 (germline): SEHNR, FQNEAQ (reference sequence). The CDR3 contains 12 residues. V lost 2 bases and J 7 bases, leaving 6 bases between the germline ends. The CDR3 DNA follows: TGTGCCAGCAGCTTACGCCGGAATGAGCAGTTCTTC. Protein product: CASSLRRNEQFF.